The 22 T cell receptor beta chains below all came from one sample that was sequenced in a study of blood T cell repertoires in COVID-19. Here immunoSEQ multiplex PCR was the method, and the copy in TCRdb shows in-frame clones only, minus some. Of 390,000 or so clones in the sample, 75% to 90% were seen once. The sample was PBMCs or T cells enriched from blood (not recorded which). These receptors originate from a man younger than 35 who had recovered from COVID-19.

The chain joins TRBV27 to TRBJ2-1, with TRBD2 as a possible D gene (5 bases). Trimming took 6 bases from V and 7 from J, leaving 13 bases between them. This CDR3 is built from 13 residues. Germline assignment: CDR1 MNHEY and CDR2 SMNVEV (reference sequence). The CDR3 protein is CASSPERGNEQFF. As DNA, the CDR3 is TGTGCCAGCAGCCCGGAAAGAGGGAATGAGCAGTTCTTC.

The chain links TRBV24-1 to TRBJ1-4; a weak D match, TRBD1 (6 bases). The CDR3 is made up of 15 amino acids. Between the trimmed V and J ends, which lost 1 base and 7 bases, there was a span of 12 bases. Germline CDR1 and CDR2: KGHDR and SFDVKD. DNA of the CDR3: TGTGCCACCAGTGATTTCTTCGGGACAACTGAAAAACTGTTTTTT. It yields the protein CATSDFFGTTEKLFF.

V usage is TRBV19 and J usage is TRBJ1-2, with D perhaps matching TRBD1 (6 bases). V lost 9 bases and J 2 bases, leaving 10 bases between the germline ends. The CDR3 spans 12 residues. CDR1 is LNHDA, CDR2 SQIVND, per germline (reference sequence). CDR3 loop: CASGDRNYGYTF. Here the CDR3 DNA reads TGTGCCAGCGGTGACAGGAACTATGGCTACACCTTC.

The CDR3 sequence: CASRRGTAYYGYTF. The CDR3 DNA reads TGTGCCAGCAGACGGGGGACAGCGTACTATGGCTACACCTTC. This rearrangement joins TRBV27 to TRBJ1-2; TRBD1 aligns across 7 bases. CDR1 is MNHEY, CDR2 SMNVEV, per germline (reference sequence). The CDR3 length is 14 residues. V shed 6 bases and J 3 bases; nucleotides not matched to a gene: 7.

V gene TRBV7-2 combines with J gene TRBJ1-5, with D maybe TRBD1 (6 bases). Trimming took off 4 bases at V and 0 bases at J, with 7 bases between the two ends. The CDR3 loop spans 14 amino acids. Germline lookup yields CDR1 SGHTA and CDR2 FQGNSA. The CDR3 sequence is CASSSGVSNQPQHF. The CDR3 DNA sequence: TGTGCCAGCAGCTCAGGGGTTAGCAATCAGCCCCAGCATTTT.

This clone came up once. This rearrangement joins TRBV10-3 to TRBJ2-2; 16 bases map to TRBD2. The CDR3 loop spans 16 amino acids. CDR1 is ENHRY and CDR2 is SYGVKD in the germline V gene. The junction had 4 bases not matched to a gene; V was cut back by 6 bases and J by 6 bases. The CDR3 nucleotides read TGTGCCATCAGCGGGACTAGCGGGAGGGCCGCCGGGGAGCTGTTTTTT. Amino acid sequence: CAISGTSGRAAGELFF.

This clone was found once. CDR3 nucleotides: TGCGCCAGCAGCTACGGTAGCGGGCTAATAAATTACAATGAGCAGTTCTTC. Its protein is CASSYGSGLINYNEQFF. The chain is built from TRBV4-1 and TRBJ2-1; 7 bases line up with TRBD2. V was clipped by 5 bases and J by 4 bases; unmatched bases: 14. This CDR3 contains 17 residues. Looked up from germline, CDR1 is MGHRA and CDR2 is YSYEKL.

This clone has just a few counts. This chain uses TRBV11-2 with TRBJ2-1; D uncertain. The V and J ends lost 8 bases and 7 bases respectively, with 15 bases between them. Germline V lookup: CDR1 SGHAT, CDR2 FQNNGV. The CDR3 extends over 13 amino acids. Here the CDR3 reads CASLSWKRNEQFF. The DNA for the CDR3 is TGTGCCAGCCTCTCATGGAAGAGGAATGAGCAGTTCTTC.

The gene calls are TRBV2 and TRBJ1-5, with 10 bases matching TRBD1. V gave up 8 bases and J gave up 7 bases; unmatched junction bases: 11. Germline lookup yields CDR1 SNHLY and CDR2 FYNNEI. This CDR3 is 15 amino acids long. The CDR3 nucleotides are TGTGCCAGCGTACTCAGACAGGGGGCACGACAGCCCCAGCATTTT. Translating it yields CASVLRQGARQPQHF.

V is TRBV24-1 and J is TRBJ2-1, with 7 positions matching TRBD2. Germline lookup yields CDR1 KGHDR and CDR2 SFDVKD. This CDR3 is built from 15 residues. J lost 3 bases, V lost 3 bases, and 4 bases had no gene match. The CDR3 protein is CATSDVTSDYNEQFF. The CDR3 region has the DNA TGTGCCACCAGTGATGTCACTAGCGACTACAATGAGCAGTTCTTC.

The chain is built from TRBV28 and TRBJ2-7, with TRBD2 matching 14 bases. The CDR3 length is 16 residues. The trim removed 5 bases at V and 4 bases at J, leaving 7 bases unmatched. The germline gives CDR1 MDHEN, CDR2 SYDVKM. The CDR3, as DNA: TGTGCCAGCAGTCCTATGGGACTAGCGGGAGTTTACGAGCAGTACTTC. It specifies CASSPMGLAGVYEQYF.

The rearrangement links TRBV7-9 to TRBJ2-7, with D perhaps TRBD1 (5 bases). With 1 base removed from V and 7 bases from J, the gap between germline ends came to 14 bases. This CDR3 comprises 14 residues. Germline V gene data show CDR1 as SEHNR and CDR2 as FQNEAQ (reference sequence). CDR3 nucleotide sequence: TGTGCCAGCAGCTTAGAAGACAGACAACTAGAGCAGTACTTC. Its protein product is CASSLEDRQLEQYF. The full variable domain, in which reference TRBV7-9 and TRBJ2-7 provide the parts outside the CDR3, is DTGVSQNPRHKITKRGQNVTFRCDPISEHNRLYWYRQTLGQGPEFLTYFQNEAQLEKSRLLSDRFSAERPKGSFSTLEIQRTEQGDSAMYLCASSLEDRQLEQYFGPGTRLTVT.

The rearrangement links TRBV5-1 to TRBJ2-3; D is perhaps TRBD1 (6 bases). Germline V lookup: CDR1 SGHRS, CDR2 YFSETQ. V was pared by 5 bases and J by 7 bases, with 17 bases between. The length of the CDR3 is 14 residues. CDR3 bases: TGCGCCAGCAGACCACAGGGAACTACGAATACGCAGTATTTT. Protein product: CASRPQGTTNTQYF.

The rearrangement joins TRBV7-2 to TRBJ2-3, with 13 bases matching TRBD2. The V and J ends lost 7 bases and 8 bases, in that order; junction bases with no gene match: 12. CDR3 length: 16 residues. Per germline, CDR1 SGHTA and CDR2 FQGNSA. The CDR3 coding sequence is TGTGCCAGCACCCCCCCGACTAGCGGGGGGAGGGCTACGCAGTATTTT. Translated, it gives CASTPPTSGGRATQYF. The entire variable domain, with the rest obtained from reference TRBV7-2 and TRBJ2-3, is as follows: GAGVSQSPSNKVTEKGKDVELRCDPISGHTALYWYRQSLGQGLEFLIYFQGNSAPDKSGLPSDRFSAERTGGSVSTLTIQRTQQEDSAVYLCASTPPTSGGRATQYFGPGTRLTVL.

The chain is built from TRBV14 and TRBJ1-1, with D perhaps TRBD1 (6 bases). Germline V CDR1 and CDR2: SGHDN, FVKESK. Between the trimmed V and J ends, which lost 0 bases and 0 bases, there was a span of 20 bases. CDR3 size: 19 residues. The CDR3 loop reads CASSQEGAGTLQLNTEAFF. CDR3 nucleotides: TGTGCCAGCAGCCAAGAAGGGGCCGGGACACTACAGCTGAACACTGAAGCTTTCTTT.

This clone was recorded once. The chain carries TRBV5-5 and TRBJ2-4; 10 nucleotides align to TRBD2. J gave up 0 bases and V 4 bases, and 7 bases lay outside the gene matches. This CDR3 is 17 amino acids long. CDR1 is SGHKS and CDR2 is YYEKEE in the germline V gene (reference sequence). CDR3 nucleotide sequence: TGTGCCAGCAGCCAACTAGGACTAGCGGTAGCCAAAAACATTCAGTACTTC. It is translated as CASSQLGLAVAKNIQYF.

This chain uses TRBV12-5 with TRBJ1-1; a possible D gene is TRBD1 (5 bases). With 1 base removed from V and 0 bases from J, the gap between germline ends came to 18 bases. Germline-derived CDR1 and CDR2 are LGHNT and FRNRAP. CDR3 length: 18 residues. CDR3 in amino acids: CASGLARARGDLNTEAFF. The CDR3 nucleotides are TGTGCTAGTGGTTTGGCACGGGCCCGTGGGGACTTGAACACTGAAGCTTTCTTT.

This chain connects TRBV6-5 to TRBJ1-1, with no clear D. CDR3 length equals 12 residues. Trimming stripped 3 bases from V and 6 bases from J, with 8 bases between. Germline-derived CDR1 and CDR2 are MNHEY and SVGAGI. The CDR3 sequence is CASSYGGAEAFF. The CDR3 region has the DNA TGTGCCAGCAGTTATGGCGGCGCTGAAGCTTTCTTT.

The chain is built from TRBV9 and TRBJ2-4; D possibly corresponds to TRBD1 (6 bases). Germline V gene lookup returns CDR1 SGDLS and CDR2 YYNGEE. V was shortened by 7 bases and J by 5 bases, with 13 bases between the two germline ends. This CDR3 contains 13 residues. The CDR3 nucleotides read TGTGCCAGCGCCACAGGGAACGAAAACATTCAGTACTTC. Its translation: CASATGNENIQYF.

This clone was seen a single time. The chain has TRBV11-2 and TRBJ2-5, with 7 bases identical to TRBD1. The germline V gene has CDR1 SGHAT and CDR2 FQNNGV. This CDR3 is built from 13 residues. J gave up 5 bases and V 5 bases, and 5 bases lay outside the gene matches. In DNA, the CDR3 is TGTGCCAGCAGCATGGGACAGCGCGAGACCCAGTACTTC. It specifies CASSMGQRETQYF.

The rearrangement links TRBV10-3 to TRBJ2-1, with TRBD2 matching over 11 bases. Germline V gene lookup returns CDR1 ENHRY and CDR2 SYGVKD. This CDR3 is 16 amino acids long. The ends lost 3 bases at V and 4 bases at J; junction bases unmatched: 5. The CDR3 protein is CAISDLAGGVYNEQFF. CDR3 DNA: TGTGCCATCAGTGATTTAGCGGGGGGGGTATACAATGAGCAGTTCTTC.

The genes are TRBV6-2 or TRBV6-3 and TRBJ2-7; D perhaps matches TRBD2 (6 bases). Trimming cost V 6 bases and J 5 bases, with 23 bases left between them. Germline V gives CDR1 MNHEY, CDR2 SVGEGT. The CDR3 consists of 16 residues. The CDR3 DNA follows: TGTGCCAGCAGCTATTCTCGGGGAGGTACGAAGGACGAGCAGTACTTC. It translates to CASSYSRGGTKDEQYF.